This entry describes one TCR beta chain. The entry originates in a study of blood T cell repertoires in COVID-19. The V end lost 4 bases, the J end lost 0 bases, and 7 bases lay between the germline ends. Looked up from germline, CDR1 is KGHDR and CDR2 is SFDVKD. CDR3 length: 14 residues. This table comes from immunoSEQ multiplex PCR, and its TCRdb copy is limited to in-frame clones, with some not included. The table has about 21,000 clones, around 80% seen once; the top ten hold 9.5% to 15%. The V and J genes are TRBV24-1 and TRBJ2-3; unclear D gene. The sequenced sample consisted of peripheral blood. This TCR was sampled from a man aged 55 to 70 with active COVID-19. CDR3 in DNA: TGTGCCACCAGTGAGGCCTCTAGCACAGATACGCAGTATTTT. Translating gives CATSEASSTDTQYF.